The T cell receptor beta chain described here comes from a study of blood T cell repertoires in COVID-19. Study-level information: Samples representing acute and convalescent COVID-19 were sourced from the United States, Italy and Spain.

V was clipped by 2 bases and J by 8 bases; unmatched bases: 9. The CDR3 loop spans 16 amino acids. From germline, CDR1 is KGHSH and CDR2 LQKENI. Authors' processing steps: Estimates of nucleated cell counts were drawn from the amplification of reference gene primers. Assay: immunoSEQ multiplex PCR; the TCRdb copy retains only in-frame clones and omits some. V and J calls and clone size are copied from that table; D and trimming were computed from the DNA. The sample contains about 220,000 clones, about four fifths of which appear only once. Participant-reported clinical history was the basis for cohort assignment.

The gene calls are TRBV18 and TRBJ1-6; 7 nucleotides match TRBD1. The sample comprised PBMCs or T cells enriched from blood (not recorded which). The TCR comes from a woman between 45 and 65 years old who had been exposed to COVID-19. The CDR3 nucleotides read TGTGCCAGCTCACCAGAGGGCAGGGGGGCGCATTCACCCCTCCACTTT. Translation gives CASSPEGRGAHSPLHF.